This T cell receptor (beta chain) stems from a study of CD8 T cells in ankylosing spondylitis. The study, taken as a whole, reports: A TCR beta motif made of under 10 highly homologous variants seemed typical of ankylosing spondylitis blood. Reactive arthritis synovial fluid and blood were previously reported to contain some motif variants. The authors reported significant enrichment of disease-linked clones in matched ankylosing spondylitis synovial fluid. Clones linked with disease were CD8+ and fairly uncommon in the peripheral blood.

Each TCR beta library was made by quantitative 5'-RACE that incorporated molecular barcodes. TCRdb reprocessed the 5' RACE reads via MiXCR and lists one record per CDR3 protein. The table includes over 700,000 distinct CDR3 sequences, 15% to 20% detected once. Germline-derived CDR1 and CDR2 are SGDLS and YYNGEE. The CDR3 has 15 residues. Deletions cut 0 bases from V and 1 base from J, with 10 bases between. This clonotype appeared a few times. Antigen: not known. The sequence came from a male donor with ankylosing spondylitis. The chain employs TRBV9 and TRBJ1-1, with D unresolved. The specimen was blood, either unsorted or a sorted T cell fraction (not recorded which). This CDR3 is CASSVGFQGNTEAFF. The CDR3 nucleotides read TGTGCCAGCAGCGTAGGCTTCCAAGGGAACACTGAAGCTTTCTTT. Full variable domain (outside the CDR3, taken from reference TRBV9 and TRBJ1-1): DSGVTQTPKHLITATGQRVTLRCSPRSGDLSVYWYQQSLDQGLQFLIQYYNGEERAKGNILERFSAQQFPDLHSELNLSSLELGDSALYFCASSVGFQGNTEAFFGQGTRLTVV.